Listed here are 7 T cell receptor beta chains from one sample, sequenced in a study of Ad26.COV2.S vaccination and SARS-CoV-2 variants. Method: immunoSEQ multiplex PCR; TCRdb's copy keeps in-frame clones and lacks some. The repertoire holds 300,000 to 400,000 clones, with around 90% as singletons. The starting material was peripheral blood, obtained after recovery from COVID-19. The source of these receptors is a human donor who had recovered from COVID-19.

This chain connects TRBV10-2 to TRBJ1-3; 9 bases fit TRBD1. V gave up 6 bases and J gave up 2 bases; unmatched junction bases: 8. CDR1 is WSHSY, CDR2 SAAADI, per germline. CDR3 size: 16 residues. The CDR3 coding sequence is TGCGCCAGCAGCGCGACCGGGACAGGGACTGGAAACACCATATATTTT. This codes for CASSATGTGTGNTIYF.

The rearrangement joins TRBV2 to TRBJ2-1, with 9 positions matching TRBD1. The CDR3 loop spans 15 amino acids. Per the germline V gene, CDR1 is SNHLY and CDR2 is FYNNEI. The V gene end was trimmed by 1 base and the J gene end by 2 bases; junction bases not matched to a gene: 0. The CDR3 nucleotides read TGTGCCAGCAGTGAAGGACAGGGGGCCTACAATGAGCAGTTCTTC. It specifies CASSEGQGAYNEQFF. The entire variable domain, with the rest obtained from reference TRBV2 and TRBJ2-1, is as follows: EPEVTQTPSHQVTQMGQEVILRCVPISNHLYFYWYRQILGQKVEFLVSFYNNEISEKSEIFDDQFSVERPDGSNFTLKIRSTKLEDSAMYFCASSEGQGAYNEQFFGPGTRLTVL.

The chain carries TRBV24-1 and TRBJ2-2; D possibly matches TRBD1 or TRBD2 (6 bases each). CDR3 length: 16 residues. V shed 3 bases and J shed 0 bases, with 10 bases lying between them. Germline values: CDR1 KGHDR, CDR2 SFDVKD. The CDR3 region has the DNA TGTGCCACCAGTGATATCGGGGGCGCGAACACCGGGGAGCTGTTTTTT. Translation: CATSDIGGANTGELFF.

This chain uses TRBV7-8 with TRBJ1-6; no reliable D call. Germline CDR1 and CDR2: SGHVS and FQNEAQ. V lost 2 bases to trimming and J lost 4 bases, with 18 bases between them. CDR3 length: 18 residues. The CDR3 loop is CASSLSGWATGYNSPLHF. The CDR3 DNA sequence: TGTGCCAGCAGCTTAAGTGGGTGGGCAACGGGTTATAATTCACCCCTCCACTTT.

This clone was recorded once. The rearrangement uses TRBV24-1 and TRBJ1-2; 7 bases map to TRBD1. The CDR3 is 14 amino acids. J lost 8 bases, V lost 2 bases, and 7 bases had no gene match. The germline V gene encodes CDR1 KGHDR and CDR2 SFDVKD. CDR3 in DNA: TGTGCCACCAGTGATTCTACAGGGGTCCAAGGCTACACCTTC. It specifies CATSDSTGVQGYTF.

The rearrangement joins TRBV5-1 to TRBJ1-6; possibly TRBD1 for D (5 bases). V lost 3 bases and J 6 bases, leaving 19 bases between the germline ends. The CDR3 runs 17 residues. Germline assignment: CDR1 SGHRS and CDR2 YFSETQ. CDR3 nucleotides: TGCGCCAGCAGCTCGACCCTCCTTAGGGGAGGTAATTCACCCCTCCACTTT. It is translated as CASSSTLLRGGNSPLHF.

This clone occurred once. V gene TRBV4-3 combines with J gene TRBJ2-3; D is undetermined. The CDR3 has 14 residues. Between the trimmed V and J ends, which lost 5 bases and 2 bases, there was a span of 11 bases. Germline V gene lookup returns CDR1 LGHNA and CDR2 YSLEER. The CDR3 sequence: CASSVQKFTDTQYF. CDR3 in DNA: TGCGCCAGCAGCGTACAGAAATTCACAGATACGCAGTATTTT.